The clone carrying this TCR beta chain has just a few counts. This specimen comes from a study of T cell responses to AZD1222 COVID-19 vaccine. Sequenced by immunoSEQ multiplex PCR; TCRdb stores in-frame clones only, minus some. The data contain some 140,000 clones, 85% of them singletons. The sequence derives from an adult who received the MenACWY meningococcal vaccine as a control. Sequenced here: peripheral blood, sampled 28 days after the second dose of the MenACWY control vaccine.

The CDR3 protein is CASHRDLNTEAFF. CDR3 DNA: TGTGCCAGCCACCGGGACCTAAACACTGAAGCTTTCTTT. The chain is built from TRBV6-5 and TRBJ1-1, with D possibly matching TRBD1 (5 bases). V lost 8 bases and J lost 2, with 12 bases in between. The CDR3 is 13 amino acids. The germline V gene has CDR1 MNHEY and CDR2 SVGAGI.